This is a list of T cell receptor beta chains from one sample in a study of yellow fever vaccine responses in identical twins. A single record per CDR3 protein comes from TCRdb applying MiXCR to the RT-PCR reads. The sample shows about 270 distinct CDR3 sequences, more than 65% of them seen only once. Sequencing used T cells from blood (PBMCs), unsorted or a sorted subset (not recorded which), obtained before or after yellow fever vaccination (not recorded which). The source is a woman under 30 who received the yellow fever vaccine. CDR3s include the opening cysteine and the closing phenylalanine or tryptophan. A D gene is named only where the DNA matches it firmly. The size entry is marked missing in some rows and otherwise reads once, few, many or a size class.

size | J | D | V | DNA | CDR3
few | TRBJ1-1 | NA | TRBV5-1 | TGCGCCAGCAGCTCCCGCGAGGGAACACTGAAGCTTTTCTTT | CASSSREGTLKLFF
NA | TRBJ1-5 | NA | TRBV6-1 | TGTGCCAGCAGCCAATACTCAACAGGGCCCAATCAGCCCCAGCATTTT | CASSQYSTGPNQPQHF
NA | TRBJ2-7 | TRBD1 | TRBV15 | TGTGCCACCAGCAGTCTTAAGGGACAGTTCTACGAGCAGTACTTC | CATSSLKGQFYEQYF
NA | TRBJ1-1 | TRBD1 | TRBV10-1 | TGCGCCAGCAGTGAGGTTCAGGGGGCCACTGAAGCTTTCTTT | CASSEVQGATEAFF
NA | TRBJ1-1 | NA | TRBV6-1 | TGTGCCAGCAGGACCTTTACTGAAGCTTTCTTT | CASRTFTEAFF
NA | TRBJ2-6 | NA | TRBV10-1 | TGCGCCAGCAGCCCCGACATCTCCTCTGGGGCCAACGTCCTGACTTTC | CASSPDISSGANVLTF
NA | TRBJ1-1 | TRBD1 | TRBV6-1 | TGTGCCAGCAGACACTACTCCAATAGCCCCGGGACAGGGCCTGAAGCTTTCTTT | CASRHYSNSPGTGPEAFF
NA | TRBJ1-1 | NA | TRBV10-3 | TGTGCCATCAGTGAGTCTGGGGCAGGATACACTGAAGCTTTCTTT | CAISESGAGYTEAFF
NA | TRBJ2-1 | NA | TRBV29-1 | TGCAGCGCTCCAGAGGGGTACAATGAGCAGTTCTTC | CSAPEGYNEQFF
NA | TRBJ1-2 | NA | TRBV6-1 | TGTGCCAGCAGCCAACCCAGCGGCAGCAACTATGGCTACACCTTC | CASSQPSGSNYGYTF